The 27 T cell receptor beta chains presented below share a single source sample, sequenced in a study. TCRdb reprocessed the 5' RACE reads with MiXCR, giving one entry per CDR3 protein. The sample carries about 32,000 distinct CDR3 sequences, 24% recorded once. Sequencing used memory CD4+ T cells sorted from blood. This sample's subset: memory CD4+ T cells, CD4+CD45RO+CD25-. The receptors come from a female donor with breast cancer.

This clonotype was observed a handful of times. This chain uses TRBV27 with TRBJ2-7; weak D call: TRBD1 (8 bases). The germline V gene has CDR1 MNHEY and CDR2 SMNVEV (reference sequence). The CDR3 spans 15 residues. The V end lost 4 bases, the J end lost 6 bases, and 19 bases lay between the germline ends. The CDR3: CASSCRGRGHCEQYF. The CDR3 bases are TGTGCCAGCAGTTGCAGGGGGCGGGGGCATTGCGAGCAGTACTTC.

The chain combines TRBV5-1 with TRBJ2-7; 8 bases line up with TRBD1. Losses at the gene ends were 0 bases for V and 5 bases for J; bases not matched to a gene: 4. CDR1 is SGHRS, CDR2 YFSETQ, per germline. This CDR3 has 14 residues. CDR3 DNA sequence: TGCGCCAGCAGCTTGGGACAGGGGAACCACGAGCAGTACTTC. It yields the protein CASSLGQGNHEQYF.

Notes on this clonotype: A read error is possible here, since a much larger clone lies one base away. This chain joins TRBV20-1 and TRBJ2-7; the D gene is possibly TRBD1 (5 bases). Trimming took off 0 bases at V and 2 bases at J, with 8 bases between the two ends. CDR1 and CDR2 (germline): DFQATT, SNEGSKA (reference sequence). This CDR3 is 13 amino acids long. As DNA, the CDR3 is TGCAGTGCTAGAGACGTAGGGGCCTACGAGCAGTACTTC. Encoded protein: CSARDVGAYEQYF.

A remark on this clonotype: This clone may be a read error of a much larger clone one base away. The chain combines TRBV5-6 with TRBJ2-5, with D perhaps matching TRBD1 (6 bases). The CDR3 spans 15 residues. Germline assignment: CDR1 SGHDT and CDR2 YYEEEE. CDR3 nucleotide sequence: TGTACCAGCAGCTTGGGTACAGGGCGGGCAGAGACCCAGTACTTC. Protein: CTSSLGTGRAETQYF.

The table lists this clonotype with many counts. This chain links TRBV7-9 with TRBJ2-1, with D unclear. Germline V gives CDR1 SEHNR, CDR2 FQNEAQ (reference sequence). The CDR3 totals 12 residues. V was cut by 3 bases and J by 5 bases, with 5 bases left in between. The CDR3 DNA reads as TGTGCCAGCAGCTTGGGTAACAATGAGCAGTTCTTC. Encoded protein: CASSLGNNEQFF.

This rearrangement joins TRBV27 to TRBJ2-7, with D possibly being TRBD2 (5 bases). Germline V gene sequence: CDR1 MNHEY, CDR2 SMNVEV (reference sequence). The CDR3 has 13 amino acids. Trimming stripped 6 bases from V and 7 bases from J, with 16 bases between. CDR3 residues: CASSLTSPGEQYF. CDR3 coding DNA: TGTGCCAGCAGCCTAACTAGTCCTGGGGAGCAGTACTTC.

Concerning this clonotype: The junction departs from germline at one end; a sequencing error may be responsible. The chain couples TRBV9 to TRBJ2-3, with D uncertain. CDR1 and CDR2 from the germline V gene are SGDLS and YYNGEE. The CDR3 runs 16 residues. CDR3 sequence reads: CASSVVGSRMDNTQYF. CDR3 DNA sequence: TGTGCCAGCAGCGTAGTTGGGTCCCGAATGGATAATACGCAATATTTT.

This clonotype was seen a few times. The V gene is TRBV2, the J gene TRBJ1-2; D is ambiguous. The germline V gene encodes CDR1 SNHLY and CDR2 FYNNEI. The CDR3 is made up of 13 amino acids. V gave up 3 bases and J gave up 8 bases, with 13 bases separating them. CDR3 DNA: TGTGCCAGCAGTGACTCTAGGCAGTTCGGCTACACCTTC. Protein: CASSDSRQFGYTF.

This CDR3 is CASSSGGAYEQYF. CDR3 nucleotides: TGTGCCAGCAGTAGCGGGGGGGCTTACGAGCAGTACTTC. The chain employs TRBV12-3 or TRBV12-4 and TRBJ2-7, with TRBD2 identical over 10 bases. V gave up 5 bases and J gave up 4 bases; unmatched junction bases: 2. The CDR3 length is 13 residues.

The CDR3 loop is CASSALTGSSYNEQFF. Written as DNA, the CDR3 is TGTGCCAGCAGTGCCCTTACAGGGAGCTCCTACAATGAGCAGTTCTTC. The chain carries TRBV6-1 and TRBJ2-1, with TRBD1 as a possible D gene (6 bases). Trimming stripped 4 bases from V and 0 bases from J, with 13 bases between. The length of the CDR3 is 16 residues. The germline V gene encodes CDR1 MNHNS and CDR2 SASEGT.

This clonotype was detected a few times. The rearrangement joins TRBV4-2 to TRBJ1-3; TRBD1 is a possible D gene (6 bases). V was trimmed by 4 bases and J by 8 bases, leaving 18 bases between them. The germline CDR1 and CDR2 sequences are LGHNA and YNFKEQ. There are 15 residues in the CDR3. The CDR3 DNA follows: TGTGCCAGCAGCCTTATGACAGGAGGGCTGGACACCATATATTTT. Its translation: CASSLMTGGLDTIYF.

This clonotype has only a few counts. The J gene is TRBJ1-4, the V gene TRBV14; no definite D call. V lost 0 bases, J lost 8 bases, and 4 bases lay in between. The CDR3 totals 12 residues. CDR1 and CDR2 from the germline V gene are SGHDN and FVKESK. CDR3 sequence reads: CASSQEGEKLFF. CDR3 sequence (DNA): TGTGCCAGCAGCCAAGAGGGCGAAAAACTGTTTTTT.

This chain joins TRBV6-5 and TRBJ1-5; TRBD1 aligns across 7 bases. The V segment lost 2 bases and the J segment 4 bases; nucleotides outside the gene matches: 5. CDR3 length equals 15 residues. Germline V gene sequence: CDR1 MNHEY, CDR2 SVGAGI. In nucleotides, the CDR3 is TGTGCCAGCAGTTACAGGGAGGGGGCGAATCAGCCCCAGCATTTT. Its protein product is CASSYREGANQPQHF.

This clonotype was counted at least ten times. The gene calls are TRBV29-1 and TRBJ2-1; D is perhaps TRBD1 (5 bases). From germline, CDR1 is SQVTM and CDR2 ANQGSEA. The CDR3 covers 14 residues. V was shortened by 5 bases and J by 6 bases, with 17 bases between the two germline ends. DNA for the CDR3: TGCAGCGTTTGCACTTCTGACAGATTCAATGAGCAGTTCTTC. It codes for CSVCTSDRFNEQFF.

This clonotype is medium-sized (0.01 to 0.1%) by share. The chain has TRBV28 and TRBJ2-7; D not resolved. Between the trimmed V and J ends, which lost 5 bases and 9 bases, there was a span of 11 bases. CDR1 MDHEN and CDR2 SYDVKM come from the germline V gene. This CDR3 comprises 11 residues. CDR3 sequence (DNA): TGTGCCAGCAGTCGCAGACTCGCGCAGTACTTC. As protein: CASSRRLAQYF.

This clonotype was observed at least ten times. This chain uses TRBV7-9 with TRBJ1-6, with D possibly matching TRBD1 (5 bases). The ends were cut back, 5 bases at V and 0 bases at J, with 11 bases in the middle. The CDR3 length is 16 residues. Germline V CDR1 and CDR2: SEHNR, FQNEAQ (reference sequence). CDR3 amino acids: CASSPWGSSYNSPLHF. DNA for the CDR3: TGTGCCAGCAGCCCTTGGGGGAGCTCCTATAATTCACCCCTCCACTTT.

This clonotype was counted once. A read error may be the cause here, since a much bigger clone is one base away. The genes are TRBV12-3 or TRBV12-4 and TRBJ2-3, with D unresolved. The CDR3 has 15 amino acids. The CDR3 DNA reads TGTGACAGCAGTTTGGGTGCCGCAAGCACAGATACGCAGTATTTT. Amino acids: CDSSLGAASTDTQYF.

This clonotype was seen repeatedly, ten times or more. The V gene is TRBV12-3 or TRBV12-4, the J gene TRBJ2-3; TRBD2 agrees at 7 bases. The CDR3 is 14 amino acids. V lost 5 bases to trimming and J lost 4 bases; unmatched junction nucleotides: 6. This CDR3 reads CASSLSGWADTQYF. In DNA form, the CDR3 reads TGTGCCAGCAGTCTTAGCGGGTGGGCAGATACGCAGTATTTT.

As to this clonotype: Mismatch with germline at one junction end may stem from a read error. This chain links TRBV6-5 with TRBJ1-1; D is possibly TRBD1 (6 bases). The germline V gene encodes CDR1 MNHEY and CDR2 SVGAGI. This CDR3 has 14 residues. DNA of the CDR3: TGTGCCAGCGGTTACGGACAGATGAACACTGAAGCTTTCTTT. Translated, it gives CASGYGQMNTEAFF.

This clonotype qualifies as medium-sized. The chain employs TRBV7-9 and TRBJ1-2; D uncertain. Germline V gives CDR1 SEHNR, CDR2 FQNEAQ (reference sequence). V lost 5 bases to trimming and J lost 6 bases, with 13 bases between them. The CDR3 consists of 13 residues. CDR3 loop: CASSPTGFDGYTF. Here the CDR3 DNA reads TGTGCCAGCAGCCCTACGGGGTTCGATGGCTACACCTTC.

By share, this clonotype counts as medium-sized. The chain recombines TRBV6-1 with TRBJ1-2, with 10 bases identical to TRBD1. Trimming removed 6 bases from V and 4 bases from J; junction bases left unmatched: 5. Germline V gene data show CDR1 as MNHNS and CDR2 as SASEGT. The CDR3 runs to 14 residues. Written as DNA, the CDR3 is TGTGCCAGCAGCGCGACAGGGGGCTTCTATGGCTACACCTTC. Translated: CASSATGGFYGYTF.

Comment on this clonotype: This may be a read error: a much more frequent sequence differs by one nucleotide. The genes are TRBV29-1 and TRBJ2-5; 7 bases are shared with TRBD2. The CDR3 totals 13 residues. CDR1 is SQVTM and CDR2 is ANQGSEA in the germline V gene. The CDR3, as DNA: TGCAGCGCCCCGGGGGGAATTCAAGGGACCCAGTACTTC. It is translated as CSAPGGIQGTQYF.

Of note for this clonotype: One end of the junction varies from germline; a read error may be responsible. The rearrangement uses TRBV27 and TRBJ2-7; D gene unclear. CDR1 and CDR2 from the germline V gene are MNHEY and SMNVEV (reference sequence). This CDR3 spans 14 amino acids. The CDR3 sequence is CAISVTVSSYEQYF. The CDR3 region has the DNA TGTGCCATCAGTGTAACGGTGAGCTCCTACGAGCAGTACTTC.

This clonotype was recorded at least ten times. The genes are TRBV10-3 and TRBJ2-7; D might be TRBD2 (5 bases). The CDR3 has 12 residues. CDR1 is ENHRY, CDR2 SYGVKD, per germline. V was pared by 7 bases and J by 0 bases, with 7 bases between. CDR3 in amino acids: CAINGDSYEQYF. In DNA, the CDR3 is TGTGCCATCAACGGGGACTCCTACGAGCAGTACTTC.

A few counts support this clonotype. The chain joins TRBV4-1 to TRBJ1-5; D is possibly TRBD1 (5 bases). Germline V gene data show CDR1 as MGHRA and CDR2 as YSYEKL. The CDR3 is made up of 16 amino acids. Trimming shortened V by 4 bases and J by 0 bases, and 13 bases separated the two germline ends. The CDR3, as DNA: TGCGCCAGCAGCCCTTCCGGGACCTATAGCAATCAGCCCCAGCATTTT. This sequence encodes CASSPSGTYSNQPQHF.

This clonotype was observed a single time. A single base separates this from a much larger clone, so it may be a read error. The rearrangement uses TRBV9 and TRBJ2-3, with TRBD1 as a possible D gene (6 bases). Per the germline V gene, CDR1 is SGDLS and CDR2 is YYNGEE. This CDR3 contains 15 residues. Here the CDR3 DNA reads TGTGCCAGCAGCGTTTCACAGGGCATCACAGATAGGCAGTATTTT. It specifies CASSVSQGITDRQYF.

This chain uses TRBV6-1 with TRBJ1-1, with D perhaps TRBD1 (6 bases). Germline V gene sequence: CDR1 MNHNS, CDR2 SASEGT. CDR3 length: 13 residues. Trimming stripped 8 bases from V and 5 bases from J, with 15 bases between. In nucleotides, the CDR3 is TGTGCCAGCGGTCAGCAGGGGTGGACTGAAGCTTTCTTT. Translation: CASGQQGWTEAFF.